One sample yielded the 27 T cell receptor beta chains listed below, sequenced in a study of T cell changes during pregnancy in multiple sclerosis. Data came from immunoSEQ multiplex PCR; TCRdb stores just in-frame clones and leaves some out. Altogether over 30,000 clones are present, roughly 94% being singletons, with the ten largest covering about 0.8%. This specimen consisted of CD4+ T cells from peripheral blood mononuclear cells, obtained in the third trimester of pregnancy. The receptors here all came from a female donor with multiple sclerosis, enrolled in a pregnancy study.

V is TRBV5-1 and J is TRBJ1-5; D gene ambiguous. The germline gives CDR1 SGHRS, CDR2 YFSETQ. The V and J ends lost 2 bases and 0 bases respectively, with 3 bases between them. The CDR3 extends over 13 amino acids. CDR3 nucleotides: TGCGCCAGCAGCTTTAATAGCAATCAGCCCCAGCATTTT. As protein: CASSFNSNQPQHF.

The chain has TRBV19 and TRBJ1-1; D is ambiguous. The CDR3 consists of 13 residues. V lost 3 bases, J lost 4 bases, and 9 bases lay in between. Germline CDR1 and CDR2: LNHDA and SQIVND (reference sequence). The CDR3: CASSMSVSTEAFF. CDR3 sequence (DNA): TGTGCCAGTAGTATGTCCGTATCCACTGAAGCTTTCTTT.

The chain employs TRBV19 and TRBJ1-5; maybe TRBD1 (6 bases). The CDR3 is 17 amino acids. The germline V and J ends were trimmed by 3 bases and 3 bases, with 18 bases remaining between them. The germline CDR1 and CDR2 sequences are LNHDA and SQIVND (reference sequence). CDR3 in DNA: TGTGCCAGTAGTATGAGAATAAGGAGGACAGTCAATCAGCCCCAGCATTTT. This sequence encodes CASSMRIRRTVNQPQHF.

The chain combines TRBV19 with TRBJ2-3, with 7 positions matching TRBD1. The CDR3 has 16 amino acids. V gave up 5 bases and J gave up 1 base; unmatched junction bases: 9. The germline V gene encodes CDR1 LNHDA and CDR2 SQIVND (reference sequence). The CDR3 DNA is TGTGCCAGTAGTGGCCAGACAGGGCGAGGCACAGATACGCAGTATTTT. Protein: CASSGQTGRGTDTQYF.

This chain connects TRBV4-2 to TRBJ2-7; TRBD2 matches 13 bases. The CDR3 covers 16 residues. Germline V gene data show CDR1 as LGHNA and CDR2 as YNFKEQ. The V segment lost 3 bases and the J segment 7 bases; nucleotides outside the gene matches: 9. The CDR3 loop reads CASSQAVLAGGYEQYF. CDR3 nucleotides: TGTGCCAGCAGCCAGGCCGTACTAGCGGGAGGGTATGAGCAGTACTTC.

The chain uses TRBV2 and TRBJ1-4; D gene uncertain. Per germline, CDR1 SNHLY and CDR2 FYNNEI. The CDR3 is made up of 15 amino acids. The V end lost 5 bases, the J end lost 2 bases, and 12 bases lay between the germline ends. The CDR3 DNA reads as TGTGCCAGCAGTATGTTTCGGACTACTAATGAAAAACTGTTTTTT. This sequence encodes CASSMFRTTNEKLFF.

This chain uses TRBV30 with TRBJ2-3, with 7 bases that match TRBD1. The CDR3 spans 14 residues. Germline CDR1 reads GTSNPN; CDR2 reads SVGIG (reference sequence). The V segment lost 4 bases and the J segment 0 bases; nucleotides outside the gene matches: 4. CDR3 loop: CAWTAGGSTDTQYF. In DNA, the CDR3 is TGTGCCTGGACCGCAGGGGGTAGCACAGATACGCAGTATTTT.

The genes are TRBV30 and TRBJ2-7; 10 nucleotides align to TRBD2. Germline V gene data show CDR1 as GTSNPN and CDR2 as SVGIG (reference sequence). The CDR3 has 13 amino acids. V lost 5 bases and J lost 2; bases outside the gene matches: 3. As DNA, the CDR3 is TGTGCCTGGGGGCTAGCGGGAGCCTACGAGCAGTACTTC. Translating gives CAWGLAGAYEQYF.

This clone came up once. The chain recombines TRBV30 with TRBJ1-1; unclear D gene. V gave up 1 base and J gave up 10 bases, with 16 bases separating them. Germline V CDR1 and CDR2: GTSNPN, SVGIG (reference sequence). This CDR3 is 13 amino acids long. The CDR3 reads CAWSGNGETGAFF. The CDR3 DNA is TGTGCCTGGAGTGGAAATGGGGAGACGGGAGCTTTCTTT.

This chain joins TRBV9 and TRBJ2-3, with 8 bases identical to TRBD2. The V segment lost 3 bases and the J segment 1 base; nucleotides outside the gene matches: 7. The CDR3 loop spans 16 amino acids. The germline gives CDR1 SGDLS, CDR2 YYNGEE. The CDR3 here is CASSARSGSGTDTQYF. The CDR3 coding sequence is TGTGCCAGCAGCGCCCGGAGCGGGAGTGGCACAGATACGCAGTATTTT.

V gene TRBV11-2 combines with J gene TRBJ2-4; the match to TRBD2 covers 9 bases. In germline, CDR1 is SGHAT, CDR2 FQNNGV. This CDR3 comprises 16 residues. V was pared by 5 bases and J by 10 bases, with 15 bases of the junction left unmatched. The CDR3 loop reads CASSPILQAGGRIQYF. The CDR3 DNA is TGTGCCAGCAGCCCGATCCTCCAAGCGGGAGGACGGATTCAGTACTTC.

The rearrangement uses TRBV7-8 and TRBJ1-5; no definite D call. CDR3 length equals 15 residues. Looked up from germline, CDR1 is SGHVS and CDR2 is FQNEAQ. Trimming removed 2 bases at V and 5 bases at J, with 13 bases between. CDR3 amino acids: CASSLNSARDQPQHF. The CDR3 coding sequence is TGTGCCAGCAGCTTAAATTCCGCCCGCGATCAGCCCCAGCATTTT.

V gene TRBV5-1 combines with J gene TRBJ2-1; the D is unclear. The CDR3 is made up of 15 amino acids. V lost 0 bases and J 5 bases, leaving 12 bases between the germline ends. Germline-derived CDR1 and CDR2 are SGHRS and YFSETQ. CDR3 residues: CASSLAGDTHNEQFF. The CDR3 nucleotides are TGCGCCAGCAGCTTGGCCGGAGATACCCACAATGAGCAGTTCTTC. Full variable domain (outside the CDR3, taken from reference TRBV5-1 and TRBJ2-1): KAGVTQTPRYLIKTRGQQVTLSCSPISGHRSVSWYQQTPGQGLQFLFEYFSETQRNKGNFPGRFSGRQFSNSRSEMNVSTLELGDSALYLCASSLAGDTHNEQFFGPGTRLTVL.

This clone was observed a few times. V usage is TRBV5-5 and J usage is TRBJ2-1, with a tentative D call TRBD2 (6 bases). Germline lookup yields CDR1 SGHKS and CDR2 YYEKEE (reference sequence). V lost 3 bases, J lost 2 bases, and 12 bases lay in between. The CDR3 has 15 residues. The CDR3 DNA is TGTGCCAGCAGCTGGTCTAGCGAGACCTACAATGAGCAGTTCTTC. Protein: CASSWSSETYNEQFF.

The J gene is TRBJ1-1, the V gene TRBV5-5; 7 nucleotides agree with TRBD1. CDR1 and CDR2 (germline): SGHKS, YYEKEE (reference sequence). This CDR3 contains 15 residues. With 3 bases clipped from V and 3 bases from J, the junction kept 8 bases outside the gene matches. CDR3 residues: CASSSARGRDTEAFF. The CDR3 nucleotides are TGTGCCAGCAGCTCGGCGAGGGGGCGGGACACTGAAGCTTTCTTT.

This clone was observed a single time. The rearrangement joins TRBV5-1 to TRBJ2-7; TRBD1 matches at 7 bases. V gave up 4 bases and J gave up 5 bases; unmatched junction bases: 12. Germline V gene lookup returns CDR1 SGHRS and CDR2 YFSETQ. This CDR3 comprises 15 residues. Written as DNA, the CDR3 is TGCGCCAGCAGCCCGGGACAGACCTTCCTCGACGAGCAGTACTTC. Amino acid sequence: CASSPGQTFLDEQYF.

The CDR3 region has the DNA TGTGCCAGCAGAAGATCGGACAGGCACACTGAAGCTTTCTTT. Its translation is CASRRSDRHTEAFF. The V gene is TRBV5-6, the J gene TRBJ1-1, with 7 bases lining up with TRBD1. Per the germline V gene, CDR1 is SGHDT and CDR2 is YYEEEE. This CDR3 region has 14 residues. The ends lost 5 bases at V and 3 bases at J; junction bases unmatched: 7.

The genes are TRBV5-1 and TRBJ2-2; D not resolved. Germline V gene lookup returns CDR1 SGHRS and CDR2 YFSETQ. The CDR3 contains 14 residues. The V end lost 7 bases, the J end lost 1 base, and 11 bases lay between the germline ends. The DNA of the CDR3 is TGCGCCAGCGAAGTCTACTTGAACACCGGGGAGCTGTTTTTT. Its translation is CASEVYLNTGELFF.

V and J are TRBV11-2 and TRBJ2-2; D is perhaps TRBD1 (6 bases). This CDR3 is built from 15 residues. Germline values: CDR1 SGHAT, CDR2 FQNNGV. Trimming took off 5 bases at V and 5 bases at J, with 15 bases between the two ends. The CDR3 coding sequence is TGTGCCAGCAGCACGCAACGACAGGTTACCGGGGAGCTGTTTTTT. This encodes CASSTQRQVTGELFF.

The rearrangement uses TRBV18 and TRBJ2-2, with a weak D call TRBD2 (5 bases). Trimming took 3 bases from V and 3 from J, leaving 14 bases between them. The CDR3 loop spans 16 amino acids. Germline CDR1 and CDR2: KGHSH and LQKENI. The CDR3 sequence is CASSPAGRTYTGELFF. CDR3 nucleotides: TGTGCCAGCTCACCTGCCGGTAGGACTTACACCGGGGAGCTGTTTTTT. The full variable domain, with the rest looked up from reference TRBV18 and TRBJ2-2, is NAGVMQNPRHLVRRRGQEARLRCSPMKGHSHVYWYRQLPEEGLKFMVYLQKENIIDESGMPKERFSAEFPKEGPSILRIQQVVRGDSAAYFCASSPAGRTYTGELFFGEGSRLTVL.

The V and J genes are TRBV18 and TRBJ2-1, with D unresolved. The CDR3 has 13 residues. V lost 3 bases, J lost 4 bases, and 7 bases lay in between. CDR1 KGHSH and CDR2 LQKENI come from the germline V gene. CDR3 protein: CASSPTQYNEQFF. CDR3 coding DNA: TGTGCCAGCTCACCGACACAGTACAATGAGCAGTTCTTC. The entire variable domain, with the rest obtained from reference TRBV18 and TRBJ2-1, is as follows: NAGVMQNPRHLVRRRGQEARLRCSPMKGHSHVYWYRQLPEEGLKFMVYLQKENIIDESGMPKERFSAEFPKEGPSILRIQQVVRGDSAAYFCASSPTQYNEQFFGPGTRLTVL.

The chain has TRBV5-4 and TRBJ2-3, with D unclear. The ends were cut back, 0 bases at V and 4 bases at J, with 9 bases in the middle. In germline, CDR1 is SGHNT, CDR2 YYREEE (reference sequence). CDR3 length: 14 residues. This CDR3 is CASSLDSLSDTQYF. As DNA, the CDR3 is TGTGCCAGCAGCTTGGACAGTTTGTCAGATACGCAGTATTTT.

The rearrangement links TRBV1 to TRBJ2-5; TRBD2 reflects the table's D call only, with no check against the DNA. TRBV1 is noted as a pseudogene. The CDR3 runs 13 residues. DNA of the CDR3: TGCACCAGCAGCCGAGGCGGTGAAGAGACCCAGTACTTC. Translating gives CTSSRGGEETQYF.

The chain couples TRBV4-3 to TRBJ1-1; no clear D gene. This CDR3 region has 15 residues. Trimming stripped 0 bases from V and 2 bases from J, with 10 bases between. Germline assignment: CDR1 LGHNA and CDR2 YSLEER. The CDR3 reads CASSQEGASNTEAFF. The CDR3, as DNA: TGCGCCAGCAGCCAAGAGGGAGCGTCAAACACTGAAGCTTTCTTT.

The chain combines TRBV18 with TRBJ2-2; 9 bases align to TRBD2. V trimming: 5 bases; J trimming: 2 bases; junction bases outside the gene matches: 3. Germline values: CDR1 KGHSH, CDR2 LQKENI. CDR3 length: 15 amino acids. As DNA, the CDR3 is TGTGCCAGCTCAATCGGGACTAGCAACACCGGGGAGCTGTTTTTT. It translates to CASSIGTSNTGELFF.

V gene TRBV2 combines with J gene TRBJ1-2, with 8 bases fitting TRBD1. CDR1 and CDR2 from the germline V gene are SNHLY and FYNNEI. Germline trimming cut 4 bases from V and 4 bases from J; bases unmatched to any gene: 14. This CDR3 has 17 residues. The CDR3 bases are TGTGCCAGCAGTGGGGCCGGACAGGGAGCCCTTAGCTATGGCTACACCTTC. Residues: CASSGAGQGALSYGYTF.

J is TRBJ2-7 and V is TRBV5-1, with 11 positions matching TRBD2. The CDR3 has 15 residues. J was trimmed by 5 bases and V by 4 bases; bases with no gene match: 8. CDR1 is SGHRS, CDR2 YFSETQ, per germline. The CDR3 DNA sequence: TGCGCCAGCAGCACTAGCGGGAGCGTCCGGGACGAGCAGTACTTC. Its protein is CASSTSGSVRDEQYF.